These T cell receptor beta chains were read from a single sample in a study of blood T cell repertoires in COVID-19. Using immunoSEQ multiplex PCR, the repertoire was profiled, and TCRdb retains in-frame clones only, with some absent. In the table there are around 460,000 clones, about 87% of which are singletons. Source material: peripheral blood. The source of these receptors is a man aged 18 to 30 with COVID-19, enrolled during active disease. Both conserved end residues are part of each CDR3. The D gene is left open where the match is weak. Size is stated for part of the rows, as once, few or many counts, or as a class when the clone is expanded.

D gene: NA
V gene: TRBV25-1
clone size: NA
J gene: TRBJ2-3
CDR3 protein: CASREGGADTQYF
CDR3 DNA: TGTGCCAGCAGAGAGGGCGGCGCAGATACGCAGTATTTT

D gene: NA
V gene: TRBV9
clone size: once
J gene: TRBJ1-4
CDR3 protein: CASSVTGANEKLFF
CDR3 DNA: TGTGCCAGCAGCGTAACGGGAGCTAATGAAAAACTGTTTTTT

D gene: NA
V gene: TRBV14
clone size: NA
J gene: TRBJ2-3
CDR3 protein: CASSQGGSTDTQYF
CDR3 DNA: TGTGCCAGCAGCCAAGGAGGGTCCACAGATACGCAGTATTTT

D gene: NA
V gene: TRBV11-2
clone size: NA
J gene: TRBJ2-1
CDR3 protein: CASSLWAGSSYNEQFF
CDR3 DNA: TGTGCCAGCAGCTTGTGGGCGGGAAGCTCCTACAATGAGCAGTTCTTC

D gene: TRBD2
V gene: TRBV6-6
clone size: NA
J gene: TRBJ2-1
CDR3 protein: CASMLAGEGNEQFF
CDR3 DNA: TGTGCCAGCATGTTAGCGGGGGAGGGGAATGAGCAGTTCTTC

D gene: NA
V gene: TRBV5-1
clone size: NA
J gene: TRBJ2-4
CDR3 protein: CASSAYTGRGVIQYF
CDR3 DNA: TGCGCCAGCAGCGCCTACACAGGGCGCGGCGTCATTCAGTACTTC

D gene: NA
V gene: TRBV6-5
clone size: NA
J gene: TRBJ2-3
CDR3 protein: CASSNQTGFRPGQYF
CDR3 DNA: TGTGCCAGCAGTAATCAGACAGGTTTCAGACCAGGGCAGTATTTT

D gene: NA
V gene: TRBV20-1
clone size: NA
J gene: TRBJ2-5
CDR3 protein: CGWTTQETQYF
CDR3 DNA: TGCGGATGGACAACCCAAGAGACCCAGTACTTC

D gene: NA
V gene: TRBV9
clone size: NA
J gene: TRBJ2-7
CDR3 protein: CASSVEGARNEQYF
CDR3 DNA: TGTGCCAGCAGCGTAGAAGGGGCTCGCAACGAGCAGTACTTC

D gene: TRBD1
V gene: TRBV19
clone size: NA
J gene: TRBJ1-4
CDR3 protein: CASTRRGQGGTNEKLFF
CDR3 DNA: TGTGCCAGTACCAGGCGGGGACAGGGAGGGACTAATGAAAAACTGTTTTTT

D gene: TRBD1
V gene: TRBV4-1
clone size: NA
J gene: TRBJ2-7
CDR3 protein: CASSQVSLPGQVYEQYF
CDR3 DNA: TGCGCCAGCAGCCAAGTCTCGCTTCCGGGACAGGTCTACGAGCAGTACTTC

D gene: TRBD1
V gene: TRBV11-3
clone size: NA
J gene: TRBJ2-5
CDR3 protein: CASSPRDSQETQYF
CDR3 DNA: TGTGCCAGCAGCCCTCGGGACAGCCAAGAGACCCAGTACTTC

D gene: TRBD2
V gene: TRBV7-3
clone size: NA
J gene: TRBJ2-1
CDR3 protein: CASSLASGREGEQFF
CDR3 DNA: TGTGCCAGCAGCTTAGCTAGCGGGAGGGAGGGTGAGCAGTTCTTC

D gene: TRBD2
V gene: TRBV19
clone size: NA
J gene: TRBJ2-1
CDR3 protein: CASSILGLAGSRPHNEQFF
CDR3 DNA: TGTGCCAGTAGTATCCTTGGGCTAGCGGGTTCAAGGCCCCACAATGAGCAGTTCTTC

D gene: NA
V gene: TRBV10-3
clone size: NA
J gene: TRBJ2-1
CDR3 protein: CAISADSDSYNEQFF
CDR3 DNA: TGTGCCATCAGCGCCGACTCAGATTCCTACAATGAGCAGTTCTTC

D gene: NA
V gene: TRBV9
clone size: NA
J gene: TRBJ1-1
CDR3 protein: CASRRQDTEAFF
CDR3 DNA: TGTGCCAGCAGAAGACAGGACACTGAAGCTTTCTTT

D gene: NA
V gene: TRBV4-1
clone size: NA
J gene: TRBJ2-7
CDR3 protein: CASSQVSGSRGEQYF
CDR3 DNA: TGCGCCAGCAGCCAAGTGAGTGGGTCCCGGGGCGAGCAGTACTTC

D gene: NA
V gene: TRBV9
clone size: NA
J gene: TRBJ1-5
CDR3 protein: CASSGQAGQPQHF
CDR3 DNA: TGTGCCAGCAGCGGACAGGCGGGTCAGCCCCAGCATTTT

D gene: NA
V gene: TRBV5-6
clone size: NA
J gene: TRBJ2-7
CDR3 protein: CASSLWSGQVYYEQYF
CDR3 DNA: TGTGCCAGCAGCTTGTGGTCCGGTCAGGTCTACTACGAGCAGTACTTC

D gene: NA
V gene: TRBV15
clone size: NA
J gene: TRBJ1-2
CDR3 protein: CATSRARTDANYGYTF
CDR3 DNA: TGTGCCACCAGCAGGGCAAGGACAGATGCTAACTATGGCTACACCTTC

D gene: TRBD1
V gene: TRBV12-3/TRBV12-4
clone size: NA
J gene: TRBJ1-4
CDR3 protein: CASRWDRHEKLFF
CDR3 DNA: TGTGCCAGCAGATGGGACAGGCATGAAAAACTGTTTTTT

D gene: NA
V gene: TRBV6-5
clone size: NA
J gene: TRBJ2-1
CDR3 protein: CATLSLLADEQFF
CDR3 DNA: TGTGCCACCTTATCCTTACTAGCCGATGAGCAGTTCTTC

D gene: TRBD2
V gene: TRBV5-4
clone size: NA
J gene: TRBJ2-3
CDR3 protein: CASRPREDRDTQYF
CDR3 DNA: TGTGCCAGCAGGCCCCGGGAGGATAGAGATACGCAGTATTTT

D gene: NA
V gene: TRBV19
clone size: many
J gene: TRBJ1-1
CDR3 protein: CASSIVEGTEAFF
CDR3 DNA: TGTGCCAGTAGTATAGTGGAGGGCACTGAAGCTTTCTTT

D gene: NA
V gene: TRBV18
clone size: once
J gene: TRBJ2-3
CDR3 protein: CASSRGSTGGIDTQYF
CDR3 DNA: TGTGCCAGCTCCCGAGGGAGTACCGGTGGGATAGATACGCAGTATTTT

D gene: TRBD2
V gene: TRBV6-5
clone size: NA
J gene: TRBJ2-3
CDR3 protein: CASKLAGGADTQYF
CDR3 DNA: TGTGCCAGCAAACTAGCGGGAGGCGCAGATACGCAGTATTTT

D gene: TRBD1
V gene: TRBV11-2
clone size: NA
J gene: TRBJ2-3
CDR3 protein: CASSPDRGQNTQYF
CDR3 DNA: TGTGCCAGCAGCCCAGACAGGGGGCAGAATACGCAGTATTTT

D gene: TRBD1
V gene: TRBV2
clone size: NA
J gene: TRBJ1-5
CDR3 protein: CASKDRVGQPQHF
CDR3 DNA: TGTGCCAGCAAAGACAGGGTTGGTCAGCCCCAGCATTTT

D gene: NA
V gene: TRBV9
clone size: once
J gene: TRBJ2-5
CDR3 protein: CASEAQIGETQYF
CDR3 DNA: TGTGCCAGCGAGGCACAAATCGGAGAGACCCAGTACTTC

D gene: TRBD2
V gene: TRBV24-1
clone size: NA
J gene: TRBJ2-1
CDR3 protein: CATHSGTTDNEQFF
CDR3 DNA: TGTGCCACACATTCCGGGACTACAGACAATGAGCAGTTCTTC

D gene: TRBD1
V gene: TRBV27
clone size: NA
J gene: TRBJ2-3
CDR3 protein: CASSLPRTGGNSDTQYF
CDR3 DNA: TGTGCCAGCAGTTTGCCCCGGACAGGCGGAAACTCCGATACGCAGTATTTT

D gene: NA
V gene: TRBV30
clone size: NA
J gene: TRBJ2-4
CDR3 protein: CAWGHGELAKNIQYF
CDR3 DNA: TGTGCCTGGGGCCACGGGGAGCTAGCCAAAAACATTCAGTACTTC

D gene: TRBD2
V gene: TRBV29-1
clone size: NA
J gene: TRBJ2-3
CDR3 protein: CSVGLAGGTDTQYF
CDR3 DNA: TGCAGCGTTGGTCTAGCGGGGGGCACAGATACGCAGTATTTT

D gene: TRBD2
V gene: TRBV5-1
clone size: once
J gene: TRBJ2-1
CDR3 protein: CASSFDLAGDNEQFF
CDR3 DNA: TGCGCCAGCAGCTTCGATCTAGCGGGGGACAATGAGCAGTTCTTC

D gene: TRBD1
V gene: TRBV7-8
clone size: NA
J gene: TRBJ1-4
CDR3 protein: CASSSTGKGEKLFF
CDR3 DNA: TGTGCCAGCAGCTCGACAGGGAAAGGAGAAAAACTGTTTTTT

D gene: NA
V gene: TRBV4-2
clone size: NA
J gene: TRBJ2-2
CDR3 protein: CASSQAAGTTGELFF
CDR3 DNA: TGTGCCAGCAGCCAAGCGGCGGGCACCACCGGGGAGCTGTTTTTT

D gene: TRBD2
V gene: TRBV5-4
clone size: NA
J gene: TRBJ2-7
CDR3 protein: CASSTSMAGGGYEQYF
CDR3 DNA: TGTGCCAGCAGCACCTCGATGGCGGGAGGCGGGTACGAGCAGTACTTC

D gene: NA
V gene: TRBV7-9
clone size: few
J gene: TRBJ1-1
CDR3 protein: CASRRQANTEAFF
CDR3 DNA: TGTGCCAGCAGGAGACAGGCGAACACTGAAGCTTTCTTT

D gene: TRBD2
V gene: TRBV3-1/TRBV3-2
clone size: NA
J gene: TRBJ2-7
CDR3 protein: CASSQEGRGASSYEQYF
CDR3 DNA: TGTGCCAGCAGCCAAGAAGGGCGGGGGGCAAGCTCCTACGAGCAGTACTTC

D gene: NA
V gene: TRBV25-1
clone size: NA
J gene: TRBJ2-7
CDR3 protein: CASSALGHSSYEQYF
CDR3 DNA: TGTGCCAGCAGTGCTCTGGGACACAGCTCCTACGAGCAGTACTTC

D gene: NA
V gene: TRBV7-2
clone size: NA
J gene: TRBJ2-7
CDR3 protein: CASSQNEGAYEQYF
CDR3 DNA: TGTGCCAGCAGCCAAAACGAAGGGGCGTACGAGCAGTACTTC

D gene: NA
V gene: TRBV19
clone size: NA
J gene: TRBJ1-2
CDR3 protein: CASSIVAGSYGYTF
CDR3 DNA: TGTGCCAGTAGTATAGTTGCGGGGTCCTATGGCTACACCTTC

D gene: TRBD2
V gene: TRBV6-4
clone size: NA
J gene: TRBJ2-1
CDR3 protein: CASSDGAGGGNEQFF
CDR3 DNA: TGTGCCAGCAGTGACGGAGCGGGAGGAGGCAATGAGCAGTTCTTC

D gene: NA
V gene: TRBV5-1
clone size: NA
J gene: TRBJ1-3
CDR3 protein: CASSPEGSSGNTIYF
CDR3 DNA: TGCGCCAGCAGCCCGGAGGGGAGCTCTGGAAACACCATATATTTT

D gene: NA
V gene: TRBV2
clone size: NA
J gene: TRBJ2-2
CDR3 protein: CASYKATVNTGELFF
CDR3 DNA: TGTGCCAGCTATAAAGCGACGGTGAACACCGGGGAGCTGTTTTTT

D gene: TRBD2
V gene: TRBV5-4
clone size: NA
J gene: TRBJ2-2
CDR3 protein: CASSLRAGAAGELFF
CDR3 DNA: TGTGCCAGCAGCTTGAGGGCGGGAGCGGCCGGGGAGCTGTTTTTT

D gene: TRBD2
V gene: TRBV19
clone size: NA
J gene: TRBJ2-1
CDR3 protein: CASMYTSGSSYNEQFF
CDR3 DNA: TGTGCCAGTATGTACACTAGCGGAAGCTCCTACAATGAGCAGTTCTTC

D gene: TRBD2
V gene: TRBV10-2
clone size: NA
J gene: TRBJ2-7
CDR3 protein: CASSERTSGRVEQYF
CDR3 DNA: TGCGCCAGCAGTGAAAGGACTAGCGGCCGGGTTGAGCAGTACTTC

D gene: TRBD2
V gene: TRBV6-4
clone size: NA
J gene: TRBJ2-3
CDR3 protein: CASSTSVNTDTQYF
CDR3 DNA: TGTGCCAGCTCAACTAGCGTAAACACAGATACGCAGTATTTT

D gene: NA
V gene: TRBV2
clone size: once
J gene: TRBJ2-3
CDR3 protein: CASSVPISGVRDTQYF
CDR3 DNA: TGTGCCAGCAGCGTCCCCATTTCGGGAGTACGGGATACGCAGTATTTT

D gene: NA
V gene: TRBV4-1
clone size: NA
J gene: TRBJ1-5
CDR3 protein: CASSQEPRIGNQPQHF
CDR3 DNA: TGCGCCAGCAGCCAAGAACCCAGGATCGGCAATCAGCCCCAGCATTTT

D gene: NA
V gene: TRBV5-1
clone size: NA
J gene: TRBJ1-4
CDR3 protein: CASSKTATNEKLFF
CDR3 DNA: TGCGCCAGCAGTAAGACAGCCACTAATGAAAAACTGTTTTTT

D gene: TRBD1
V gene: TRBV19
clone size: NA
J gene: TRBJ1-1
CDR3 protein: CASSIRDSTEAFF
CDR3 DNA: TGTGCCAGTAGTATCCGGGACAGCACTGAAGCTTTCTTT

D gene: NA
V gene: TRBV19
clone size: NA
J gene: TRBJ2-2
CDR3 protein: CASSSTTGELFF
CDR3 DNA: TGTGCCAGTAGTTCTACCACCGGGGAGCTGTTTTTT

D gene: TRBD1
V gene: TRBV11-3
clone size: once
J gene: TRBJ2-3
CDR3 protein: CASSLGGQGKTDTQYF
CDR3 DNA: TGTGCCAGCAGCTTAGGGGGACAGGGAAAAACAGATACGCAGTATTTT

D gene: NA
V gene: TRBV6-5
clone size: NA
J gene: TRBJ2-6
CDR3 protein: CASSPKSSGANVLTF
CDR3 DNA: TGTGCCAGCAGCCCGAAATCGAGTGGGGCCAACGTCCTGACTTTC

D gene: NA
V gene: TRBV21-1
clone size: NA
J gene: TRBJ2-7
CDR3 protein: CASSGGIYYEQYF
CDR3 DNA: TGTGCCAGCAGTGGAGGGATCTACTACGAGCAGTACTTC

D gene: TRBD1
V gene: TRBV11-3
clone size: NA
J gene: TRBJ1-1
CDR3 protein: CASSFDRTGGAFF
CDR3 DNA: TGTGCCAGCAGCTTCGACCGGACAGGGGGAGCTTTCTTT